One sample yielded the 22 T cell receptor beta chains listed below, sequenced in a study of blood T cell repertoires in COVID-19. Assay: immunoSEQ multiplex PCR; the TCRdb copy retains only in-frame clones and omits some. The table shows about 120,000 clones, with approximately 80% occurring only once. Sequenced sample: peripheral blood. These receptor sequences come from a woman in her forties or fifties with acute or convalescent COVID-19.

This clone occurred a few times. The V and J genes are TRBV28 and TRBJ1-2; 9 nucleotides line up with TRBD1. Germline V gives CDR1 MDHEN, CDR2 SYDVKM. The V segment lost 5 bases and the J segment 3 bases; nucleotides outside the gene matches: 10. There are 16 residues in the CDR3. The CDR3 sequence is CASSPVGDREYYGYTF. Here the CDR3 DNA reads TGTGCCAGCAGTCCAGTAGGGGACAGGGAGTACTATGGCTACACCTTC.

The chain joins TRBV18 to TRBJ2-1, with TRBD1 matching over 8 bases. V lost 1 base and J lost 5; bases outside the gene matches: 10. The germline V gene has CDR1 KGHSH and CDR2 LQKENI. The CDR3 runs 17 residues. CDR3 nucleotides: TGTGCCAGCTCACCACTTCCGGGACAGGAAATAAACAATGAGCAGTTCTTC. As protein: CASSPLPGQEINNEQFF.

The chain employs TRBV7-9 and TRBJ2-2, with TRBD1 as a possible D gene (6 bases). Trimming pared 4 bases from V and 4 bases from J, leaving 13 bases between. The germline V gene encodes CDR1 SEHNR and CDR2 FQNEAQ (reference sequence). This CDR3 is built from 15 residues. The CDR3 coding sequence is TGTGCCAGCAGCTCGCCAGGGGTAGGCACCGGGGAGCTGTTTTTT. This translates into CASSSPGVGTGELFF.

This clone was seen once. This chain joins TRBV9 and TRBJ1-2, with 9 positions matching TRBD1. Germline CDR1 and CDR2: SGDLS and YYNGEE. The CDR3 totals 15 residues. J gave up 3 bases and V 4 bases, and 7 bases lay outside the gene matches. The CDR3 is CASSSRDRVHYGYTF. CDR3 DNA sequence: TGTGCCAGCAGCTCCCGGGACAGGGTTCACTATGGCTACACCTTC.

J is TRBJ2-5 and V is TRBV3-1 (or the pseudogene TRBV3-2), with 7 positions matching TRBD2. The junction had 11 bases not matched to a gene; V was cut back by 3 bases and J by 4 bases. This CDR3 has 16 amino acids. Germline CDR1 LGHDT, CDR2 YNNKEL (reference sequence). Here the CDR3 reads CASSHVKGRAGETQYF. CDR3 nucleotides: TGTGCCAGCAGCCATGTGAAGGGGAGGGCCGGAGAGACCCAGTACTTC.

The rearrangement links TRBV3-1 (or the pseudogene TRBV3-2) to TRBJ1-2; 8 bases map to TRBD1. The CDR3 sequence is 15 residues long. Per germline, CDR1 LGHDT and CDR2 YNNKEL (reference sequence). V was pared by 4 bases and J by 4 bases, with 8 bases of the junction left unmatched. In DNA form, the CDR3 reads TGTGCCAGCAGCCTACCGGGACAGGTCCTCTATGGCTACACCTTC. The encoded protein is CASSLPGQVLYGYTF.

The J gene is TRBJ2-3, the V gene TRBV7-2, with D possibly being TRBD2 (6 bases). With 5 bases removed from V and 5 bases from J, the gap between germline ends came to 20 bases. CDR3 length: 16 amino acids. CDR1 is SGHTA, CDR2 FQGNSA, per germline. Here the CDR3 DNA reads TGTGCCAGCAGCCCTCCGGGCGGCGGGACGGTAGATACGCAGTATTTT. As protein: CASSPPGGGTVDTQYF.

CDR3 loop: CASSHKRDSMNTEAFF. CDR3 in DNA: TGCGCCAGCAGCCACAAGAGGGACAGCATGAACACTGAAGCTTTCTTT. This chain joins TRBV4-1 and TRBJ1-1; 7 bases fit TRBD1. Losses at the gene ends were 3 bases for V and 0 bases for J; bases not matched to a gene: 7. Germline CDR1 is MGHRA and CDR2 is YSYEKL. This CDR3 contains 16 residues.

CDR3 DNA sequence: TGCGCCAGCAGCTTGGCAGGCGTTGGCACCGGGGAGCTGTTTTTT. Translated, it gives CASSLAGVGTGELFF. The chain recombines TRBV5-1 with TRBJ2-2; no definite D call. This CDR3 has 15 amino acids. The V end was cut by 0 bases, the J end by 4 bases, with 10 bases between. The germline V gene encodes CDR1 SGHRS and CDR2 YFSETQ.

V gene TRBV7-9 combines with J gene TRBJ2-1, with D perhaps matching TRBD2 (5 bases). Between the trimmed V and J ends, which lost 0 bases and 8 bases, there was a span of 8 bases. The CDR3 sequence is 13 residues long. Germline-derived CDR1 and CDR2 are SEHNR and FQNEAQ (reference sequence). The CDR3 sequence: CASSLAQRHEQFF. As DNA, the CDR3 is TGTGCCAGCAGCTTAGCTCAGCGGCATGAGCAGTTCTTC.

The rearrangement uses TRBV20-1 and TRBJ2-5, with 7 bases matching TRBD2. Trimming removed 3 bases from V and 4 bases from J; junction bases left unmatched: 8. CDR3 length: 14 amino acids. Per germline, CDR1 DFQATT and CDR2 SNEGSKA (reference sequence). CDR3 coding DNA: TGCAGTGCTAGTAACCAGCGGGACTCAGAGACCCAGTACTTC. It codes for CSASNQRDSETQYF.

J is TRBJ1-5 and V is TRBV12-3 or TRBV12-4; D is perhaps TRBD1 (5 bases). This CDR3 comprises 13 residues. V lost 6 bases, J lost 6 bases, and 12 bases lay in between. The DNA of the CDR3 is TGTGCCAGCAGGGGGGAGGCCTTTCAGCCCCAGCATTTT. Amino acids: CASRGEAFQPQHF.

This rearrangement joins TRBV11-3 to TRBJ2-1; 7 bases agree with TRBD2. This CDR3 is 15 amino acids long. Trimming at V came to 5 bases and at J to 6 bases, leaving 10 bases not matched to a gene. The germline CDR1 and CDR2 sequences are SGHNT and YENEEA. DNA of the CDR3: TGTGCCAGCAGCCCATTAGCGGGCGAATCCAATGAGCAGTTCTTC. Its protein product is CASSPLAGESNEQFF.

The gene calls are TRBV11-1 and TRBJ1-2; tentative D call: TRBD1 (6 bases). Germline CDR1 SGHAT, CDR2 FQDESV (reference sequence). Trimming took off 5 bases at V and 4 bases at J, with 11 bases between the two ends. CDR3 length: 13 amino acids. This CDR3 is CASSHDRSYGYTF. CDR3 DNA sequence: TGTGCCAGCAGCCATGACAGGAGCTATGGCTACACCTTC.

The V gene is TRBV5-1, the J gene TRBJ2-3; D might be TRBD2 (6 bases). From germline, CDR1 is SGHRS and CDR2 YFSETQ. The CDR3 consists of 14 residues. The germline V and J ends were trimmed by 4 bases and 1 base, with 10 bases remaining between them. The CDR3 DNA reads TGCGCCAGCAGCGGAGGGCTTCGCACAGATACGCAGTATTTT. This sequence encodes CASSGGLRTDTQYF.

The rearrangement uses TRBV19 and TRBJ1-4, with 8 bases aligning to TRBD1. The CDR3 totals 13 residues. Germline loops: CDR1 LNHDA, CDR2 SQIVND (reference sequence). The junction had 5 bases not matched to a gene; V was cut back by 7 bases and J by 7 bases. The CDR3, as DNA: TGTGCCAGTACGGACAGGGTCGGTGAAAAACTGTTTTTT. It translates to CASTDRVGEKLFF.

V and J are TRBV7-9 and TRBJ2-2; weak D call: TRBD1 (6 bases). The CDR3 is 14 amino acids. V lost 1 base and J lost 4, with 7 bases in between. In germline, CDR1 is SEHNR, CDR2 FQNEAQ (reference sequence). The DNA of the CDR3 is TGTGCCAGCAGCTTAGTAGGGGGCACCGGGGAGCTGTTTTTT. Translated, it gives CASSLVGGTGELFF.

V is TRBV7-9 and J is TRBJ2-2; 14 nucleotides agree with TRBD2. V shed 5 bases, J shed 3 bases, and the junction held 8 bases outside the gene matches. CDR3 length equals 18 residues. Looked up from germline, CDR1 is SEHNR and CDR2 is FQNEAQ (reference sequence). In DNA form, the CDR3 reads TGTGCCAGCAGCACCAGGACTAGCGGGGGGCGGTACACCGGGGAGCTGTTTTTT. The encoded protein is CASSTRTSGGRYTGELFF.

V usage is TRBV7-9 and J usage is TRBJ1-1, with unresolved D. V was clipped by 1 base and J by 1 base, with 13 bases between them. The CDR3 sequence is 16 residues long. Germline lookup yields CDR1 SEHNR and CDR2 FQNEAQ (reference sequence). This CDR3 is CASSLGKMAQNTEAFF. DNA of the CDR3: TGTGCCAGCAGCTTAGGAAAGATGGCCCAGAACACTGAAGCTTTCTTT.

The chain carries TRBV5-5 and TRBJ2-3; 9 bases are shared with TRBD2. Germline CDR1 is SGHKS and CDR2 is YYEKEE (reference sequence). Germline trimming cut 3 bases from V and 2 bases from J; bases unmatched to any gene: 7. The CDR3 loop spans 16 amino acids. In nucleotides, the CDR3 is TGTGCCAGCAGCTCCATAGCGGGAGAAGACACAGATACGCAGTATTTT. It is translated as CASSSIAGEDTDTQYF.

This clone was detected only once. The chain carries TRBV27 and TRBJ1-6; no clear D gene. Trimming pared 4 bases from V and 4 bases from J, leaving 11 bases between. CDR3 length: 15 residues. Germline CDR1 reads MNHEY; CDR2 reads SMNVEV (reference sequence). CDR3 region: CASSYAGFYNSPLHF. CDR3 nucleotides: TGTGCCAGCAGTTATGCGGGCTTTTATAATTCACCCCTCCACTTT.

J is TRBJ1-2 and V is TRBV5-6, with D tentatively TRBD1 (6 bases). V was clipped by 0 bases and J by 5 bases, with 11 bases between them. Germline V lookup: CDR1 SGHDT, CDR2 YYEEEE. This CDR3 region has 14 residues. The CDR3 sequence is CASSLAGQPYGYTF. Here the CDR3 DNA reads TGTGCCAGCAGCTTGGCCGGACAGCCTTATGGCTACACCTTC.